Listed below are T cell receptor beta chains from one sample, sequenced in a study of cytomegalovirus exposure and HLA in healthy donors. Clones were read by immunoSEQ multiplex PCR, and TCRdb kept only the in-frame ones, dropping some. The sample includes over 100,000 clones, approximately 70% of them seen just once. The material sequenced was PBMCs. The receptors derive from a woman aged 25 to 39 in good health and CMV-seronegative. Each CDR3 is given with its conserved first and last residue. The D gene is left open where the match is weak. A row's size may be missing; if present it is once, few, many or a size class.

d_gene,v_gene,abundance,j_gene,CDR3aa,CDR3nt
TRBD1,TRBV4-3,-,TRBJ1-2,CASSQVTGGRAFGYTF,TGCGCCAGCAGCCAAGTTACAGGGGGCAGAGCGTTTGGCTACACCTTC
-,TRBV6-5,-,TRBJ1-4,CASSQPGANEKLFF,TGTGCCAGCAGTCAACCGGGGGCTAATGAAAAACTGTTTTTT
-,TRBV6-5,-,TRBJ1-2,CASRTGSYGYTF,TGTGCCAGCAGAACCGGGTCGTATGGCTACACCTTC
-,TRBV6-5,few,TRBJ1-1,CASSLGRARTEAFF,TGTGCCAGCAGCCTCGGGAGGGCACGCACTGAAGCTTTCTTT
-,TRBV2,once,TRBJ1-1,CASRRTEMNTEAFF,TGTGCCAGCAGGCGGACAGAGATGAACACTGAAGCTTTCTTT
-,TRBV15,few,TRBJ1-4,CATSRERVAEKLFF,TGTGCCACCAGCAGAGAGCGGGTTGCGGAAAAACTGTTTTTT
-,TRBV5-1,-,TRBJ1-4,CASSLGQYNEKLFF,TGCGCCAGCAGCTTGGGGCAGTATAATGAAAAACTGTTTTTT
-,TRBV6-6,-,TRBJ2-2,CASSVVPGELFF,TGTGCCAGCAGTGTAGTCCCCGGGGAGCTGTTTTTT
-,TRBV7-9,-,TRBJ1-1,CASSCSRGKNTEAFF,TGTGCCAGCAGTTGCTCTAGGGGAAAGAACACTGAAGCTTTCTTT
-,TRBV11-2,-,TRBJ1-1,CASTLSGTVNTEAFF,TGTGCCAGCACCCTAAGCGGGACTGTTAACACTGAAGCTTTCTTT
TRBD1,TRBV30,-,TRBJ2-7,CAWSVPPGQGYEQYF,TGTGCCTGGAGTGTACCACCGGGACAGGGTTACGAGCAGTACTTC
TRBD1,TRBV6-5,-,TRBJ1-6,CASSSTGIANSPLHF,TGTGCCAGCAGTTCGACAGGGATAGCCAATTCACCCCTCCACTTT
-,TRBV10-2,-,TRBJ2-7,CASSDGHFYEQYF,TGCGCCAGCAGTGACGGACATTTCTACGAGCAGTACTTC
-,TRBV19,-,TRBJ1-1,CASSILGRRERGNTEAFF,TGTGCCAGTAGTATACTGGGAAGAAGGGAACGGGGGAACACTGAAGCTTTCTTT
TRBD2,TRBV5-1,-,TRBJ2-7,CASSSSSGESPPGQYF,TGCGCCAGCAGCTCCTCTAGCGGAGAGTCCCCTCCCGGGCAGTACTTC
-,TRBV30,-,TRBJ1-5,CAWSVLDQPQHF,TGTGCCTGGAGTGTACTAGATCAGCCCCAGCATTTT
-,TRBV7-9,-,TRBJ1-1,CASTRSSEAFF,TGTGCCAGCACGCGGTCGTCTGAAGCTTTCTTT
-,TRBV11-2,-,TRBJ1-1,CASSLMQGMDTEAFF,TGTGCCAGCAGCTTAATGCAGGGGATGGACACTGAAGCTTTCTTT
TRBD1,TRBV9,-,TRBJ2-3,CASSVRTGSGTDTQYF,TGTGCCAGCAGCGTGAGGACAGGGTCGGGCACAGATACGCAGTATTTT
-,TRBV30,-,TRBJ1-1,CAWRSWSGLMNTEAFF,TGTGCCTGGAGAAGCTGGTCGGGACTCATGAACACTGAAGCTTTCTTT
-,TRBV14,-,TRBJ2-5,CASSHSISGLLRTQYF,TGTGCCAGCAGCCATTCGATATCGGGACTGCTAAGGACCCAGTACTTC
TRBD2,TRBV13,-,TRBJ2-1,CASSLEVGTINNEQFF,TGTGCCAGCAGCCTAGAGGTCGGGACTATTAACAATGAGCAGTTCTTC
-,TRBV11-3,-,TRBJ1-1,CASSARHTSGTEAFF,TGTGCCAGCAGCGCCAGGCACACTTCTGGGACTGAAGCTTTCTTT
-,TRBV14,-,TRBJ2-1,CASSQVNYGGEQFF,TGTGCCAGCAGCCAAGTCAATTACGGGGGTGAGCAGTTCTTC
-,TRBV6-5,-,TRBJ1-1,CASSYSTENTEAFF,TGTGCCAGCAGTTACTCGACTGAGAACACTGAAGCTTTCTTT